This T cell receptor (beta chain) was documented in a study of T cells expressing NK-cell markers. Findings and caveats of the study: Of CD8+ T cells, 1.0-7.0% belonged to dominant NKG2C+ clonotypes in five to seven donors.

CDR1 MGHRA and CDR2 YSYEKL come from the germline V gene. This CDR3 spans 18 amino acids. For each CDR3 protein, TCRdb gives one entry from its re-call of the 5' RACE reads, without DNA. The clone table shows 350,000 to 400,000 distinct CDR3 sequences, with the ten largest holding about 10%. A remark on this clonotype: As yet, its antigen is unknown.

Sequenced input: blood T cells: a sorted CD56 or NKG2C T cell subset, CD4+ or CD8+ T cells, or bulk PBMC T cells (not recorded which). The TCR sequence derives from a woman aged 45-60 years in good health. V is TRBV4-1 and J is TRBJ1-4; TCRdb returns TRBD1, unconfirmable since there is no DNA. CDR3: CASSQDGGAGTGVEKLFF.